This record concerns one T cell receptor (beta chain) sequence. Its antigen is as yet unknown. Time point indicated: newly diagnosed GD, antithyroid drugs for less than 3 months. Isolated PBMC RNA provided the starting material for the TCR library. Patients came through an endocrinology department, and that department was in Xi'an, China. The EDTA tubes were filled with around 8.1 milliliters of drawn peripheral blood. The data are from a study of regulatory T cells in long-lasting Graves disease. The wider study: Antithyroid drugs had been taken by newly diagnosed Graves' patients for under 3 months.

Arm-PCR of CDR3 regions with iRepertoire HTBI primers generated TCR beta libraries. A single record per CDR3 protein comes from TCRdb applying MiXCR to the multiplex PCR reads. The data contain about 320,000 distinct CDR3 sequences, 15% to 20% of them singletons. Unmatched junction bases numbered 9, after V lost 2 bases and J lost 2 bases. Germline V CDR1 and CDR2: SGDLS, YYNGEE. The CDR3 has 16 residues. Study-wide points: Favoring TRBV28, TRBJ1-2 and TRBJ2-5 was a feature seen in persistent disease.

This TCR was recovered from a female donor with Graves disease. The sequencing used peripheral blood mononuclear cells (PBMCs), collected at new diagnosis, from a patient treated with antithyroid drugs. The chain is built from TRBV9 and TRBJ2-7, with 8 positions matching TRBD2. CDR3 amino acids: CASSVGASGRPYEQYF. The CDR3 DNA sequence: TGTGCCAGCAGCGTGGGGGCTAGCGGGCGTCCCTACGAGCAGTACTTC.